The 14 T cell receptor beta chains given below trace back to one sample, sequenced in a study of T cell repertoires in cytomegalovirus infection. MiXCR, run by TCRdb on the reads, gives a single entry per CDR3 protein. There are approximately 490,000 distinct CDR3 sequences in the sample; 11% occur only once, and about 9.4% lies in the top ten. The sequencing sample was made of PBMCs. These receptors were collected from a human donor in good health (CMV status not recorded). Some clones in this sample may be carry-over from other donors' samples.

This clonotype was observed a few times. The V and J genes are TRBV28 and TRBJ1-1; 8 nucleotides agree with TRBD1. CDR3 length: 14 residues. Losses at the gene ends were 7 bases for V and 4 bases for J; bases not matched to a gene: 8. CDR1 MDHEN and CDR2 SYDVKM come from the germline V gene. For the CDR3, the DNA is TGTGCCAGCACCAGCCCCGGGACAGGCACTGAAGCTTTCTTT. Translation gives CASTSPGTGTEAFF.

This clonotype showed up many times. CDR3 sequence (DNA): TGTGCCAGTAGTGGGGGGAGGCAGCCCCAGCATTTT. Translating it yields CASSGGRQPQHF. The chain joins TRBV19 to TRBJ1-5, with D maybe TRBD1 (5 bases). Germline CDR1 and CDR2: LNHDA and SQIVND (reference sequence). V was pared by 5 bases and J by 7 bases, with 9 bases between. This CDR3 is built from 12 residues.

There are many counts of this clonotype. The J gene is TRBJ1-5, the V gene TRBV2; tentative D call: TRBD1 (5 bases). V was trimmed by 5 bases and J by 5 bases, leaving 16 bases between them. Per the germline V gene, CDR1 is SNHLY and CDR2 is FYNNEI. The CDR3 is made up of 15 amino acids. The CDR3 nucleotides are TGTGCCAGCAGTACGGACACCAGTATCTATCAGCCCCAGCATTTT. The encoded protein is CASSTDTSIYQPQHF.

At least ten counts were recorded for this clonotype. The V gene is TRBV5-1, the J gene TRBJ1-1; D possibly corresponds to TRBD1 (5 bases). The CDR3 extends over 15 amino acids. V was trimmed by 2 bases and J by 0 bases, leaving 11 bases between them. Germline loops: CDR1 SGHRS, CDR2 YFSETQ. CDR3 sequence: CASSLLEGVNTEAFF. CDR3 nucleotide sequence: TGCGCCAGCAGCTTATTGGAAGGGGTGAACACTGAAGCTTTCTTT.

This clonotype was recorded at least ten times. The CDR3 protein is CASSFPSGRRDTGELFF. Here the CDR3 DNA reads TGCGCCAGCAGCTTCCCTAGCGGGAGGAGAGACACCGGGGAGCTGTTTTTT. The rearrangement uses TRBV5-1 and TRBJ2-2; 11 positions agree with TRBD2. The CDR3 loop spans 17 amino acids. CDR1 SGHRS and CDR2 YFSETQ come from the germline V gene. Trimming cost V 2 bases and J 3 bases; bases outside gene matches: 6. Variable domain in full (rest from reference TRBV5-1 and TRBJ2-2): KAGVTQTPRYLIKTRGQQVTLSCSPISGHRSVSWYQQTPGQGLQFLFEYFSETQRNKGNFPGRFSGRQFSNSRSEMNVSTLELGDSALYLCASSFPSGRRDTGELFFGEGSRLTVL.

The V and J genes are TRBV10-3 and TRBJ2-4; no firm D call. Germline V gives CDR1 ENHRY, CDR2 SYGVKD. Between the trimmed V and J ends, which lost 3 bases and 8 bases, there was a span of 14 bases. CDR3 size: 14 residues. The chain's CDR3 is CAISEQRRADIQYF. The CDR3 DNA follows: TGTGCCATCAGTGAACAGAGAAGGGCAGACATTCAGTACTTC.

This clonotype was counted at least ten times. The chain links TRBV6-1 to TRBJ2-1; no clear D. With 8 bases removed from V and 2 bases from J, the gap between germline ends came to 7 bases. Germline V gene sequence: CDR1 MNHNS, CDR2 SASEGT. CDR3 length equals 12 residues. The CDR3 is CASQLAYNEQFF. In DNA, the CDR3 is TGTGCCAGCCAGTTGGCCTACAATGAGCAGTTCTTC.

This clonotype was counted many times. The CDR3 region is CASSLKAGKGANVLTF. CDR3 DNA sequence: TGTGCCAGCAGCTTAAAGGCCGGGAAAGGGGCCAACGTCCTGACTTTC. V gene TRBV7-3 combines with J gene TRBJ2-6; D is possibly TRBD2 (5 bases). V lost 1 base to trimming and J lost 4 bases, with 11 bases between them. The CDR3 sequence is 16 residues long. Germline CDR1 is SGHTA and CDR2 is FQGTGA.

In its sample, this clonotype was seen many times. The rearrangement uses TRBV7-9 and TRBJ2-7; D uncertain. The CDR3 is 13 amino acids. The germline CDR1 and CDR2 sequences are SEHNR and FQNEAQ (reference sequence). Trimming removed 1 base from V and 7 bases from J, with 11 bases in between. This CDR3 is CASSLGPALEQYF. CDR3 sequence (DNA): TGTGCCAGCAGCTTAGGGCCGGCTTTAGAGCAGTACTTC.

Ten or more counts support this clonotype. The V and J genes are TRBV7-3 and TRBJ2-1, with TRBD1 matching 7 bases. The trim removed 4 bases at V and 7 bases at J, leaving 7 bases unmatched. This CDR3 region has 14 residues. The V gene's germline CDR1 is SGHTA and CDR2 FQGTGA. The CDR3: CASSYQDRANEQFF. CDR3 in DNA: TGTGCCAGCAGCTACCAAGACAGGGCTAATGAGCAGTTCTTC.

In this sample, this clonotype turned up many times. The gene calls are TRBV7-9 and TRBJ2-2, with D perhaps assigned TRBD1 or TRBD2 (6 bases each). V lost 7 bases and J lost 0, with 15 bases in between. The CDR3 spans 16 residues. CDR1 and CDR2 (germline): SEHNR, FQNEAQ (reference sequence). CDR3 residues: CASIQWGATNTGELFF. Written as DNA, the CDR3 is TGTGCCAGCATCCAATGGGGGGCCACGAACACCGGGGAGCTGTTTTTT.

In this sample, this clonotype turned up a few times. The rearrangement joins TRBV9 to TRBJ2-3; 10 nucleotides align to TRBD2. The germline V gene has CDR1 SGDLS and CDR2 YYNGEE. The trim removed 0 bases at V and 3 bases at J, leaving 1 base unmatched. This CDR3 has 15 amino acids. CDR3 amino acids: CASSVETSGTDTQYF. In nucleotides, the CDR3 is TGTGCCAGCAGCGTAGAGACTAGCGGGACAGATACGCAGTATTTT.

Concerning this clonotype itself: A much bigger clone sits one base away, suggesting this may be a read error. The chain carries TRBV5-1 and TRBJ2-7; TRBD2 agrees at 10 bases. Germline V gene data show CDR1 as SGHRS and CDR2 as YFSETQ. The CDR3 contains 17 residues. Here the CDR3 reads CASSLGVRLAGAYDQYF. Here the CDR3 DNA reads TGCGCCAGCAGCTTGGGGGTCAGACTAGCGGGTGCCTACGACCAGTACTTC.

This clonotype was picked up many times. The rearrangement uses TRBV11-2 and TRBJ2-7; 9 bases agree with TRBD2. CDR3 length: 15 residues. Germline V lookup: CDR1 SGHAT, CDR2 FQNNGV. Trimming took 1 base from V and 4 from J; bases not matched to a gene: 5. In DNA form, the CDR3 reads TGTGCCAGCAGCTTAGGGTTTAGCGGGAGTTACGAGCAGTACTTC. Residues: CASSLGFSGSYEQYF.